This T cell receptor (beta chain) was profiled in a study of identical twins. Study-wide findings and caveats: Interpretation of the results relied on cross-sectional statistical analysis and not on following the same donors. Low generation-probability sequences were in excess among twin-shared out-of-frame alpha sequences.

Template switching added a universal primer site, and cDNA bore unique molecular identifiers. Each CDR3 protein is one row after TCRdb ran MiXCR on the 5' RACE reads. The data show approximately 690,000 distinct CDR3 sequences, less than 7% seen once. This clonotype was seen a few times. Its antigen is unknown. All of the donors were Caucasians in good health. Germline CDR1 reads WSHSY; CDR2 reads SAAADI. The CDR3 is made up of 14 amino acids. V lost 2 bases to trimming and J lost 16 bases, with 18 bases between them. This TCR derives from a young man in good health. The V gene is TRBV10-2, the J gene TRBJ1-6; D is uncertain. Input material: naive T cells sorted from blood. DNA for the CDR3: TGCGCCAGCAGTGAGATCGTCGGAACGCTACCTCTCCACTTT. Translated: CASSEIVGTLPLHF.